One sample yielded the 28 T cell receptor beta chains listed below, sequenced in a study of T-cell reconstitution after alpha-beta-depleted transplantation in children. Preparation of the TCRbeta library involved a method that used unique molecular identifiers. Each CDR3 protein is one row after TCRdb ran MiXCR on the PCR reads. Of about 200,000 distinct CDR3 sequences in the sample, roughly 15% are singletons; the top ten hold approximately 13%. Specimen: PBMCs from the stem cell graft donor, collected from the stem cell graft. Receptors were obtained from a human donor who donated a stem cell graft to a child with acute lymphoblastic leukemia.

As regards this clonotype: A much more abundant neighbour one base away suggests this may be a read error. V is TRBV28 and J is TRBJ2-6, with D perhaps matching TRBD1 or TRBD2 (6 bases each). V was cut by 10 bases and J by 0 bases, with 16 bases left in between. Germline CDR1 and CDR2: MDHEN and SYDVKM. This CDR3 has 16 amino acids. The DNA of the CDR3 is TGTGCCAACAGATCCGGGGGCATCTCTGGGGCCAACGTCCTGACTTTC. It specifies CANRSGGISGANVLTF.

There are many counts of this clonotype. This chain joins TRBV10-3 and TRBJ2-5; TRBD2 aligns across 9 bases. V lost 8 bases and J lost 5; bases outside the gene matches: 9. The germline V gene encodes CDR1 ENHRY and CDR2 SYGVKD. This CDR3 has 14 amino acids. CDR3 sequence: CAIGASGGRETQYF. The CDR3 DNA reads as TGTGCCATCGGGGCCAGCGGGGGGCGGGAGACCCAGTACTTC.

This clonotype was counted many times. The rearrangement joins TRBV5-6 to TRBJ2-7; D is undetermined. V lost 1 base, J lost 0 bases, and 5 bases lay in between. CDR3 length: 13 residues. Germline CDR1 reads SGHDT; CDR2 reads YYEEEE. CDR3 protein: CASSLMSSYEQYF. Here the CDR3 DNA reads TGTGCCAGCAGCTTGATGAGCTCCTACGAGCAGTACTTC.

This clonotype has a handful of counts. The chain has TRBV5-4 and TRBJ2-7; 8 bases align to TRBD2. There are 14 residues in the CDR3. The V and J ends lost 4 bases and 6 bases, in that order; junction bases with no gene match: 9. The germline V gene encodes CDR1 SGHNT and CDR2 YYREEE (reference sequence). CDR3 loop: CASSLNLAGSEQYF. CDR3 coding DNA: TGTGCCAGCAGCCTCAATCTAGCGGGCTCCGAGCAGTACTTC.

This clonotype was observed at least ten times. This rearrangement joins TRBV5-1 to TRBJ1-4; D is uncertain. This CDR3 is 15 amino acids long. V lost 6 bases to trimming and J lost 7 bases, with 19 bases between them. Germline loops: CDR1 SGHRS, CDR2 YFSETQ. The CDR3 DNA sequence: TGCGCCAGCAACCCCGACGTTTCCGGCGGTGAAAAACTGTTTTTT. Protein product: CASNPDVSGGEKLFF.

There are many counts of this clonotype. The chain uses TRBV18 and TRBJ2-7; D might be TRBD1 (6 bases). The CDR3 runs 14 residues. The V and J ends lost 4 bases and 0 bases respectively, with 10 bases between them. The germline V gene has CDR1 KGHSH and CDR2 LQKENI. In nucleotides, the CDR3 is TGTGCCAGCTCACTGGGGGCCACCTCCTACGAGCAGTACTTC. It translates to CASSLGATSYEQYF.

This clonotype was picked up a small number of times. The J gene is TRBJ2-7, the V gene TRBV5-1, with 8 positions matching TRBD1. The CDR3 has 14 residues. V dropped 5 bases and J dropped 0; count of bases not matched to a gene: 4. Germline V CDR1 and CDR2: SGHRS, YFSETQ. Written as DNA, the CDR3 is TGCGCCAGCAGACAGGGGGACAGCTCCTACGAGCAGTACTTC. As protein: CASRQGDSSYEQYF.

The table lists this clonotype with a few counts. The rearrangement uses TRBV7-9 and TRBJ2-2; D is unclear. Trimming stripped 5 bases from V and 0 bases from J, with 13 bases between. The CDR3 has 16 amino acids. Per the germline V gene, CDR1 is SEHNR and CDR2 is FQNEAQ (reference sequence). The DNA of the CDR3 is TGTGCCAGCAGCCCATTGGCGGTCGCGAACACCGGGGAGCTGTTTTTT. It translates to CASSPLAVANTGELFF.

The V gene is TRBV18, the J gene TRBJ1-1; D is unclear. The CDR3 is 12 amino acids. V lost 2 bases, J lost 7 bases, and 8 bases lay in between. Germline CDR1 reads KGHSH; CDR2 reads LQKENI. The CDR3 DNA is TGTGCCAGCTCACCAGGTTTGGGTGAAGCTTTCTTT. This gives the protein CASSPGLGEAFF.

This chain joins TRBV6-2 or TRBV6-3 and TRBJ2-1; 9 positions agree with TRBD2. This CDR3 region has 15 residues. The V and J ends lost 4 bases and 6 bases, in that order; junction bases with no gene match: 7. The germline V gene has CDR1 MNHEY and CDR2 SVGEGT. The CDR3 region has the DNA TGTGCCAGCAGTTTGGTAGCGGGAGCGGTCAATGAGCAGTTCTTC. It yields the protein CASSLVAGAVNEQFF.

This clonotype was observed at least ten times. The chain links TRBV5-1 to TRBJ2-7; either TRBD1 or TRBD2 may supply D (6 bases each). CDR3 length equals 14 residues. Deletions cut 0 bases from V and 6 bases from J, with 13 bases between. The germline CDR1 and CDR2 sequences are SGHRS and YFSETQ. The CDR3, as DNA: TGCGCCAGCAGCTTGGTAGGGGGGAACGGCGAGCAGTACTTC. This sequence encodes CASSLVGGNGEQYF. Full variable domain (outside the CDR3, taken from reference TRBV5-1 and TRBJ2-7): KAGVTQTPRYLIKTRGQQVTLSCSPISGHRSVSWYQQTPGQGLQFLFEYFSETQRNKGNFPGRFSGRQFSNSRSEMNVSTLELGDSALYLCASSLVGGNGEQYFGPGTRLTVT.

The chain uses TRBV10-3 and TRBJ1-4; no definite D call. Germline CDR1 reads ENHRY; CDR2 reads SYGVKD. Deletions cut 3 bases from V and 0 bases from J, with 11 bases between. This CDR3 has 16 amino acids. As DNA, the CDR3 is TGTGCCATCAGTGACTTCGGCCCAGCAACTAATGAAAAACTGTTTTTT. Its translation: CAISDFGPATNEKLFF.

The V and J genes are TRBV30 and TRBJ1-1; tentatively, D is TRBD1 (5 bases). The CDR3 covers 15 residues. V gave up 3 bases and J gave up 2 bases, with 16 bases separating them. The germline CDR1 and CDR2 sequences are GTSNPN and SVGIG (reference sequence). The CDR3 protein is CAWRVMGTLNTEAFF. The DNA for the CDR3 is TGTGCCTGGAGGGTTATGGGGACGCTAAACACTGAAGCTTTCTTT. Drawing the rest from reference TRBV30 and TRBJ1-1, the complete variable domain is SQTIHQWPATLVQPVGSPLSLECTVEGTSNPNLYWYRQAAGRGLQLLFYSVGIGQISSEVPQNLSASRPQDRQFILSSKKLLLSDSGFYLCAWRVMGTLNTEAFFGQGTRLTVV.

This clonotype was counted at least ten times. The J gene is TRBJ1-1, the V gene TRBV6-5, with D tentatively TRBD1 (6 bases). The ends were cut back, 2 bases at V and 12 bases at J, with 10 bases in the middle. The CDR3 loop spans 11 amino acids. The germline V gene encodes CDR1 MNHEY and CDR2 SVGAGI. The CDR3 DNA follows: TGTGCCAGCAGTTACACAGGGAGAACTTTCTTT. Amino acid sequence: CASSYTGRTFF.

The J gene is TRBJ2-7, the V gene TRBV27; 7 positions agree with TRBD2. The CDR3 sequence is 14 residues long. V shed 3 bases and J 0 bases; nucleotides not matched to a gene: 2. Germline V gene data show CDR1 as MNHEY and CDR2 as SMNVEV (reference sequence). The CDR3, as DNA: TGTGCCAGCAGTTTTGCTAGCGGCTCCTACGAGCAGTACTTC. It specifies CASSFASGSYEQYF.

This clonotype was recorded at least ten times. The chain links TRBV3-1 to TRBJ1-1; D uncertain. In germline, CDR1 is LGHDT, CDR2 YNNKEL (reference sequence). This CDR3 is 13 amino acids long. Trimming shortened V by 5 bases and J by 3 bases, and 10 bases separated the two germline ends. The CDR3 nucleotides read TGTGCCAGCAGCTCGAGGGTGTACACTGAAGCTTTCTTT. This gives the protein CASSSRVYTEAFF.

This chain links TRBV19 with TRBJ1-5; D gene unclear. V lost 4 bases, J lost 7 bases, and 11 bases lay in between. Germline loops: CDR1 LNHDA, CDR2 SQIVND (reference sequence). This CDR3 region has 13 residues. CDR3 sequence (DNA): TGTGCCAGTAGTAGGAGAGGCATCCAGCCCCAGCATTTT. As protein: CASSRRGIQPQHF.

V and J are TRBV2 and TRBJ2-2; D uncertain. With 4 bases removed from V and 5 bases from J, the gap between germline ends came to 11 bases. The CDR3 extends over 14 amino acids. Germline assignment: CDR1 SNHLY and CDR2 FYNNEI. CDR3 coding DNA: TGTGCCAGCAGTGTCCTCACAGTTACCGGGGAGCTGTTTTTT. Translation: CASSVLTVTGELFF.

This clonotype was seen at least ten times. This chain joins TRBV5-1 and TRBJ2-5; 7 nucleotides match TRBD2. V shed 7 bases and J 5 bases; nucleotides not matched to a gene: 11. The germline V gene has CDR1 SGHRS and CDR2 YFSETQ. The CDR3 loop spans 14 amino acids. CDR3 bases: TGCGCCAGCCGGCCTAGGGGAGGGAGCGAGACCCAGTACTTC. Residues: CASRPRGGSETQYF.

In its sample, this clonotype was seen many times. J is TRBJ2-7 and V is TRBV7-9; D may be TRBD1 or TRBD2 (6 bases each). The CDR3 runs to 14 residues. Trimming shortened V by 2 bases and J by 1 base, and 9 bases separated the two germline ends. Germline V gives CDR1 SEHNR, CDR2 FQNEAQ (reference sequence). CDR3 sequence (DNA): TGTGCCAGCAGCTTACCGGGGGCATCCTACGAGCAGTACTTC. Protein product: CASSLPGASYEQYF.

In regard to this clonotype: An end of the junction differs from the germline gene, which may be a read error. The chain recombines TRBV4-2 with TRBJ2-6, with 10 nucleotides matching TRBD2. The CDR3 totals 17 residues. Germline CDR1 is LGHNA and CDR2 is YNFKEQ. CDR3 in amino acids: CASSHASGSGGANGLTF. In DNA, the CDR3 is TGTGCCAGCAGCCATGCTAGCGGGAGCGGTGGGGCCAACGGCCTGACTTTC.

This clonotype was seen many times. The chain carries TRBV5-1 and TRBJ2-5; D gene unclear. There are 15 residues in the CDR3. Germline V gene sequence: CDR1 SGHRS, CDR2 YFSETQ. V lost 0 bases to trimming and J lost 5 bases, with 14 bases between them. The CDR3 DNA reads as TGCGCCAGCAGCTTGGGGATTATTGGGTCCGAGACCCAGTACTTC. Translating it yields CASSLGIIGSETQYF.

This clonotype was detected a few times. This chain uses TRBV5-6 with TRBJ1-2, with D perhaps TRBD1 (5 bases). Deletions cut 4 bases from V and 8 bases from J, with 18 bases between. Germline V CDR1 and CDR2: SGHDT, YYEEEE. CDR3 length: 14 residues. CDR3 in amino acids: CASSLSWGIQGYTF. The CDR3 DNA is TGTGCCAGCAGCCTCTCGTGGGGGATTCAGGGCTACACCTTC. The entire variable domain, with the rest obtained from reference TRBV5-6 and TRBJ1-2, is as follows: DAGVTQSPTHLIKTRGQQVTLRCSPKSGHDTVSWYQQALGQGPQFIFQYYEEEERQRGNFPDRFSGHQFPNYSSELNVNALLLGDSALYLCASSLSWGIQGYTFGSGTRLTVV.

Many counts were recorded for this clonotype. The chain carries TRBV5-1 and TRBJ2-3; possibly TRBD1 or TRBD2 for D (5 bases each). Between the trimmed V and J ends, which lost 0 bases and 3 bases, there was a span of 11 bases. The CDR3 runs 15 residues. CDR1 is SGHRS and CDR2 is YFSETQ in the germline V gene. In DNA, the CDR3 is TGCGCCAGCAGCTTGGAAGACAGAGGGACAGATACGCAGTATTTT. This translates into CASSLEDRGTDTQYF.

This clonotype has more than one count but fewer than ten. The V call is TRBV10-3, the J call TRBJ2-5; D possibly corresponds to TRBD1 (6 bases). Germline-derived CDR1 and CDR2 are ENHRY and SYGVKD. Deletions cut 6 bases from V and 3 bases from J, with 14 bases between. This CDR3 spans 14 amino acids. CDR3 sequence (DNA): TGTGCCATCAGAGGGGGACCCTTAGAAGAGACCCAGTACTTC. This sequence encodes CAIRGGPLEETQYF.

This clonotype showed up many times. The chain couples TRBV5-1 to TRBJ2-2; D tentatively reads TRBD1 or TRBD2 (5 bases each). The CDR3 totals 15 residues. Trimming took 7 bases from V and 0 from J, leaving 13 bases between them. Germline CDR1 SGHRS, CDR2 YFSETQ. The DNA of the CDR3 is TGCGCCAGCGGCCGGGACCACGCGAACACCGGGGAGCTGTTTTTT. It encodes CASGRDHANTGELFF.

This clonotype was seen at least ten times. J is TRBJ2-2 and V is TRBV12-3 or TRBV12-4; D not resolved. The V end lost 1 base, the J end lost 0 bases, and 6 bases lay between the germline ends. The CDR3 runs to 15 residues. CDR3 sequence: CASSLVSPNTGELFF. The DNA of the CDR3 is TGTGCCAGCAGTTTAGTCAGCCCGAACACCGGGGAGCTGTTTTTT.

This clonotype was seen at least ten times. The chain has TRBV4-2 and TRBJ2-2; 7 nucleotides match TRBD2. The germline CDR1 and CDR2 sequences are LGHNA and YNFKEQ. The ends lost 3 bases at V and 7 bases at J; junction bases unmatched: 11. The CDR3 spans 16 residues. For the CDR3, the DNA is TGTGCCAGCAGCCATTCAGGGCGGGAGCGGGGCGGGGAGCTGTTTTTT. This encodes CASSHSGRERGGELFF.